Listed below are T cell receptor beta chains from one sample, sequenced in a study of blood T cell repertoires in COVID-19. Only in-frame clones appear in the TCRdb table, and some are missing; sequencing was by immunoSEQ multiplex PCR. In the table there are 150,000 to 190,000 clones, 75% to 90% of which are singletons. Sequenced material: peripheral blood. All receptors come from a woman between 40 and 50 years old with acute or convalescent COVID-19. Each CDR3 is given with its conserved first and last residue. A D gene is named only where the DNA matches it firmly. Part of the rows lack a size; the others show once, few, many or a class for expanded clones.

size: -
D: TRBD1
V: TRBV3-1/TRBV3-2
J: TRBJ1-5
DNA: TGTGCCAGCAGCCAAGCAGGGGGTTCTCAGCCCCAGCATTTT
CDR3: CASSQAGGSQPQHF

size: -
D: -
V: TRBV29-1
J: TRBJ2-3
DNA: TGCAGCGTTGATCACCAGGGTTCTGCAGATACGCAGTATTTT
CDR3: CSVDHQGSADTQYF

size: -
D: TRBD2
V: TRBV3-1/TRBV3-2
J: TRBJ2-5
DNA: TGTGCCAGCAGCCAAGAGAAAAGACTAGCGCTACAGGAGACCCAGTACTTC
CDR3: CASSQEKRLALQETQYF

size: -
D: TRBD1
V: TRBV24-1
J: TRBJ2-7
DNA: TGTGCCACCAGTGATTGGACGGGACAGGGACTCTACGAGCAGTACTTC
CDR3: CATSDWTGQGLYEQYF

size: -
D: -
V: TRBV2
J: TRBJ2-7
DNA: TGTGCCAGCAGTGATTGGGAGAGCTCCTACGAGCAGTACTTC
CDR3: CASSDWESSYEQYF

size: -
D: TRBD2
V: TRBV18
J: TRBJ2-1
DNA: TGTGCCAGCTCACCGGCTAGCGGGAGTAACTCCCACAATGAGCAGTTCTTC
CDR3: CASSPASGSNSHNEQFF

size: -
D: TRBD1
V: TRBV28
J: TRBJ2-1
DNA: TGTGCCAGCAGTCGTCCCGGGACAGGAACCCACAATGAGCAGTTCTTC
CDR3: CASSRPGTGTHNEQFF

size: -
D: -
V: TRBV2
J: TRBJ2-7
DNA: TGTGCCAGCAGTACGGGGAAGCCTTCCTACGAGCAGTACTTC
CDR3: CASSTGKPSYEQYF

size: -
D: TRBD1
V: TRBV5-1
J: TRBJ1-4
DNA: TGCGCCAGCGGACGGACAGGGGCTGATGAAAAACTGTTTTTT
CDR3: CASGRTGADEKLFF

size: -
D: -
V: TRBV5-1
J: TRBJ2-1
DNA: TGCGCCAGCAGCTTGGGGGTAGCGGCCAATGAGCAGTTCTTC
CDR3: CASSLGVAANEQFF

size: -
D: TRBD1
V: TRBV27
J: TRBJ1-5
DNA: TGTGCCAGCAGTTTAACGGAGGGGGCGAAGCCCCAGCATTTT
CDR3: CASSLTEGAKPQHF

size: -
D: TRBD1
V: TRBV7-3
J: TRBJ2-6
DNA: TGTGCCAGCAGCCGCACAACTCGACAGGGCTCTGGGGCCAACGTCCTGACTTTC
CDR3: CASSRTTRQGSGANVLTF

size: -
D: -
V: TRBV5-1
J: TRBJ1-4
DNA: TGCGCCAGCAGCTCACAGTTTAATGAAAAACTGTTTTTT
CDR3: CASSSQFNEKLFF

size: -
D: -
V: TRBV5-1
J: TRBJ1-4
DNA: TGCGCCAGCAGGAGATCCTCCGCTAATGAAAAACTGTTTTTT
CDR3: CASRRSSANEKLFF

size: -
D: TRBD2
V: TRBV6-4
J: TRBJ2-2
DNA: TGTGCCAGCAGGAGCGGGGGGGCAACCGGGGAGCTGTTTTTT
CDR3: CASRSGGATGELFF

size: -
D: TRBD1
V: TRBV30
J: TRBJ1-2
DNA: TGTGCCTGGAGTGGGACAGGGGGCGCGAGCTATGGCTACACCTTC
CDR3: CAWSGTGGASYGYTF

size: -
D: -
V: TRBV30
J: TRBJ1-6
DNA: TGTGCCTGGGCACCCGGGACTTTTTATAATTCACCCCTCCACTTT
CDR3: CAWAPGTFYNSPLHF

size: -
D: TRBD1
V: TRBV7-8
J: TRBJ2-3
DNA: TGTGCCAGCAGCAGCCACAGGGGGACAAGCACAGATACGCAGTATTTT
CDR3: CASSSHRGTSTDTQYF

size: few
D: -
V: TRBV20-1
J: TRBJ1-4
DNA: TGCAGTGCTAGTTCAGGGAAAGAAGAAAAACTGTTTTTT
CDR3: CSASSGKEEKLFF

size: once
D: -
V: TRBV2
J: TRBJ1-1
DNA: TGTGCCAGCGTCTTGAACACTGAAGCTTTCTTT
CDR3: CASVLNTEAFF

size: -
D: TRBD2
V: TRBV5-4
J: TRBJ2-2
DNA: TGTGCCAGCAGCGGGATAGCGGGAGTGGGCACCGGGGAGCTGTTTTTT
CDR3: CASSGIAGVGTGELFF

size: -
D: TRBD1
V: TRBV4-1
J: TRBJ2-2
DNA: TGCGCCAGCAGCCACAGACAGGGAGCGGCCGGGGAGCTGTTTTTT
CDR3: CASSHRQGAAGELFF

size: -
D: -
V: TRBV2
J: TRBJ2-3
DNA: TGTGCCAGCAGTGCTTTGGGGGGAGTATTTTTCGGCACAGATACGCAGTATTTT
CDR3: CASSALGGVFFGTDTQYF

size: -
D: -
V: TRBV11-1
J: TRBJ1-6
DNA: TGTGCCAGCAGCCCGGAGGGGTTTGGGAATTCACCCCTCCACTTT
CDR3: CASSPEGFGNSPLHF

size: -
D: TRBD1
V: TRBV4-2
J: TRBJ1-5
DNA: TGTGCCAGCAGCCCCACTAGGGGGGCAGGGGGGAATCAGCCCCAGCATTTT
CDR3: CASSPTRGAGGNQPQHF

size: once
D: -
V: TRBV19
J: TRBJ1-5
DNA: TGTGCCAGTAGTATGGAGGGGATGAATCAGCCCCAGCATTTT
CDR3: CASSMEGMNQPQHF

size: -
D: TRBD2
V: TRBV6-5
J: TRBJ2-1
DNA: TGTGCCAGCAGTTATGGTAGCGGGACCGGCAATGAGCAGTTCTTC
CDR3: CASSYGSGTGNEQFF

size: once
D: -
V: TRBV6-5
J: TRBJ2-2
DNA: TGTGCCAGCAGATACACGCAGGGGACCGGGGAGCTGTTTTTT
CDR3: CASRYTQGTGELFF

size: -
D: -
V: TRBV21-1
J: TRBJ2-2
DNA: TGTGCCAGCGGGATCAAGGACAGGGGGGACCGGGGAGCTGTTTTT
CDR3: CASGIKDRGDRGAVF

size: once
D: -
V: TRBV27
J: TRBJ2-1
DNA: TGTGCCAGCAGTTTTCGAGCGATCTCTCCGGATGAGCAGTTCTTC
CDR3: CASSFRAISPDEQFF

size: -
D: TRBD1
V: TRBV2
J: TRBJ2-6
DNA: TGTGCCAGCAGTGACCCTGGGACAGAGAGGTACTCTGGGGCCAACGTCCTGACTTTC
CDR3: CASSDPGTERYSGANVLTF

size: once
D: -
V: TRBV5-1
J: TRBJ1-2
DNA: TGCGCCAGCAGCCTCCGGGCCCCCGGAGCTTTGTCAGGGTCCCGCTATGGCTACACCTTC
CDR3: CASSLRAPGALSGSRYGYTF

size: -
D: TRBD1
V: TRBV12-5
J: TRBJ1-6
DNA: TGTGCTAGTGGTTTGGGAAGCCGTCGGGACAGGGAATCACCCCTCCACTTT
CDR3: CASGLGSRRDRESPLHF

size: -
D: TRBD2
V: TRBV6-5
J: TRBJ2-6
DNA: TGTGCCAGCAGTCGGGAGGGGGTTGCGGCCAACGTCCTGACTTTC
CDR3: CASSREGVAANVLTF

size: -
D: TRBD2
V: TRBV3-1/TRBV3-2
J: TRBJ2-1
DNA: TGTGCCAGCAGCCAAGATCGGGGTAGCGGGGGGTTAAGCTCCTACAATGAGCAGTTCTTC
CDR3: CASSQDRGSGGLSSYNEQFF

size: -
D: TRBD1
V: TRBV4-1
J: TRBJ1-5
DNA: TGCGCCAGCAGCCAAGAAGGCACAGGGGAGTACCAGCCCCAGCATTTT
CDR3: CASSQEGTGEYQPQHF

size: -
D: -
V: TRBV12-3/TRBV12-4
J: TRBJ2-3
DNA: TGTGCCAGCAGTTTAACGGTGGATACGCAGTATTTT
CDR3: CASSLTVDTQYF

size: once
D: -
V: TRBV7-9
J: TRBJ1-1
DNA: TGTGCCAGCAGCTTTGGGAATACAGGGAACACTGAAGCTTTCTTT
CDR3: CASSFGNTGNTEAFF

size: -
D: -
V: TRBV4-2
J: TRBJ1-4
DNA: TGTGCCAGCAGCCAAGGTCACAGTATTAATGAAAAACTGTTTTTT
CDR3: CASSQGHSINEKLFF

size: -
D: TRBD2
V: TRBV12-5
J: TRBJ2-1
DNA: TGTGCTAGTGGTTTGGTACTTAAAAGGGATAGCGGGAGTAACTCCTACAATGAGCAGTTCTTC
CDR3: CASGLVLKRDSGSNSYNEQFF